Below, one T cell receptor beta chain is given with its context. Antigen unknown. The sample belongs to a study of cytomegalovirus exposure and HLA in healthy donors. As for the donors, each was a healthy bone marrow donor. Amplification used 60 Vbeta primers and 13 Jbeta primers. The protocol was immunoSEQ multiplex PCR, while the TCRdb copy is restricted to in-frame clones and leaves out a portion. This sample has over 250,000 clones, with roughly 70% found just once. General study points: Across donors, sequencing depth was assumed by presence/absence analyses to be roughly uniform. The authors reported that TCR beta sequences could predict HLA-A and HLA-B alleles. These predictions were accurate for most subjects in the first cohort.

The CDR3 length is 16 residues. The trim removed 3 bases at V and 0 bases at J, leaving 7 bases unmatched. Per germline, CDR1 GTSNPN and CDR2 SVGIG (reference sequence). The chain employs TRBV30 and TRBJ2-7, with TRBD2 identical over 11 bases. Sequencing was carried out using PBMCs. The TCR originated in a female donor in good health and CMV-seronegative. In DNA form, the CDR3 reads TGTGCCTGGAGCGATCCCGGGACTAGCGGCTCCTACGAGCAGTACTTC. Translating it yields CAWSDPGTSGSYEQYF.